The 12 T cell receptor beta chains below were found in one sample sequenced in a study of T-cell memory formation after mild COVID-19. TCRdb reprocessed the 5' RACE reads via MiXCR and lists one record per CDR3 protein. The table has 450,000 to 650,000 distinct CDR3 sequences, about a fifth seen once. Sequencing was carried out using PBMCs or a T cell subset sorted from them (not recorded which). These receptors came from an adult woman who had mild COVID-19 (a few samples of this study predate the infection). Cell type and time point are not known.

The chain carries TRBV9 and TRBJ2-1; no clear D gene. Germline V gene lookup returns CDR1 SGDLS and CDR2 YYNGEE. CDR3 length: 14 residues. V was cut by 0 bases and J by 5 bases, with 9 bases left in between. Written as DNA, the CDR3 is TGTGCCAGCAGCGTAGCTAGTACTAACAATGAGCAGTTCTTC. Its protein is CASSVASTNNEQFF.

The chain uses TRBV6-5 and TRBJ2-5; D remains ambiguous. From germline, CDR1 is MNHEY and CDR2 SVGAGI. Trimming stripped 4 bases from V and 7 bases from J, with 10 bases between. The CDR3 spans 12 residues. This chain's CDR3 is CASSSALGTQYF. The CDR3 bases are TGTGCCAGCAGTTCGGCACTGGGGACCCAGTACTTC.

CDR3 loop: CASSQSAGTGGNTGELFF. CDR3 nucleotide sequence: TGCGCCAGCAGTCAATCGGCGGGGACAGGGGGAAACACCGGGGAGCTGTTTTTT. The chain has TRBV23-1 and TRBJ2-2, with 11 bases lining up with TRBD1. TRBV23-1 is treated as an ORF (open reading frame) with a function not yet certain. The CDR3 is made up of 18 amino acids. The J segment lost 2 bases and the V segment lost 0 bases, leaving 5 bases of the junction unmatched.

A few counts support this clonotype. The CDR3 loop reads CASTLGQGVDNEQFF. CDR3 DNA sequence: TGTGCCAGCACCCTAGGACAGGGTGTAGACAATGAGCAGTTCTTC. The V and J genes are TRBV6-5 and TRBJ2-1, with TRBD1 identical over 8 bases. Germline CDR1 MNHEY, CDR2 SVGAGI. The CDR3 contains 15 residues. Trimming removed 7 bases from V and 5 bases from J; junction bases left unmatched: 10.

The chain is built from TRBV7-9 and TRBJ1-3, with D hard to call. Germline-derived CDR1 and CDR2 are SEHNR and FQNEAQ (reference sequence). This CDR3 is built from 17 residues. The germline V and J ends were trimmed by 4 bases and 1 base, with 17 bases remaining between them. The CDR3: CASSSIGRLSSGNTIYF. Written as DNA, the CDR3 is TGTGCCAGCAGCTCGATAGGCCGACTGTCATCTGGAAACACCATATATTTT.

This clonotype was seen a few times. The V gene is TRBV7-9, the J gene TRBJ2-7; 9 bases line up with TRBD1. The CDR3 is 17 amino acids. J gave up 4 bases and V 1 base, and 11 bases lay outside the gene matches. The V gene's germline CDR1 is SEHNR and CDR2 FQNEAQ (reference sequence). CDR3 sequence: CASSLGLGTGPEYEQYF. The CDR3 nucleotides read TGTGCCAGCAGCTTAGGTCTCGGGACAGGGCCTGAATACGAGCAGTACTTC.

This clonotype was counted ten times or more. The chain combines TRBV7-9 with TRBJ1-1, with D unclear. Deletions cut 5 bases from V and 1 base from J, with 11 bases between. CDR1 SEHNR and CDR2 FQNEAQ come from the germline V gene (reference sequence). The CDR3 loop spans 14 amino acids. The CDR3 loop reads CASSPESRNTEAFF. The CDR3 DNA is TGTGCCAGCAGCCCAGAGAGTAGGAACACTGAAGCTTTCTTT.

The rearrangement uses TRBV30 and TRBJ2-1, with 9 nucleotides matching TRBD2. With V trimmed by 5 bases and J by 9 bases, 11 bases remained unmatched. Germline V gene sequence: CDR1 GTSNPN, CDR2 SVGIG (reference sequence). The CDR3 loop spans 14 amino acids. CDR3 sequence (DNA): TGTGCCTGGGCCGGGACTAGCACCCCCGGTGAGCAGTTCTTC. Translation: CAWAGTSTPGEQFF.

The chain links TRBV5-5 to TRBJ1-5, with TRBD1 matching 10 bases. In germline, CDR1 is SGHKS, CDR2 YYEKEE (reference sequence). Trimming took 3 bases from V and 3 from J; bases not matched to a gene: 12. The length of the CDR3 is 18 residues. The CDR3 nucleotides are TGTGCCAGCAGCTGGACCGGGACAGGGGTTATTTCCAATCAGCCCCAGCATTTT. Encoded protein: CASSWTGTGVISNQPQHF.

CDR3 in amino acids: CASSVWNNEKLFF. The CDR3 DNA reads TGTGCCAGCAGTGTATGGAATAATGAAAAACTGTTTTTT. The chain couples TRBV2 to TRBJ1-4; D is ambiguous. CDR3 size: 13 residues. Germline CDR1 and CDR2: SNHLY and FYNNEI. Trimming removed 4 bases at V and 4 bases at J, with 7 bases between.

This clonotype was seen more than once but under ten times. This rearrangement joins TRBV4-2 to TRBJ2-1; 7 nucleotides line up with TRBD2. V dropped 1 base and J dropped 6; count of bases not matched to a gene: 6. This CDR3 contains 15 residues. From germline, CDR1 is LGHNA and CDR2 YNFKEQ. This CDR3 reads CASSQVGGRGNEQFF. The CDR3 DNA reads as TGTGCCAGCAGCCAAGTCGGCGGGAGAGGCAATGAGCAGTTCTTC.

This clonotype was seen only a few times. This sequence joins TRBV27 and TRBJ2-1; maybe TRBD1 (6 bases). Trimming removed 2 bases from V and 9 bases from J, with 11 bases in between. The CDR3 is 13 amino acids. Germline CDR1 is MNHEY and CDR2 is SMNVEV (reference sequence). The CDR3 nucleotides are TGTGCCAGCAGTTTAGACAGGTGGGTTGAGCAGTTCTTC. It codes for CASSLDRWVEQFF.